A single sample is the source of the 17 T cell receptor beta chains below, sequenced in a study of blood T cell repertoires in COVID-19. Sequenced by immunoSEQ multiplex PCR; TCRdb stores in-frame clones only, minus some. The sample consists of over 75,000 clones, roughly 90% of them appearing once. The sequenced material came from peripheral blood. The receptors stem from a human donor with COVID-19, enrolled during active disease. The donor label of this sample is uncertain.

A few counts support this clone. V gene TRBV6-1 combines with J gene TRBJ2-1; 9 nucleotides match TRBD2. The CDR3 has 18 amino acids. CDR1 and CDR2 from the germline V gene are MNHNS and SASEGT. The V gene end was trimmed by 2 bases and the J gene end by 7 bases; junction bases not matched to a gene: 15. CDR3: CASSENVLTASGENEQFF. As DNA, the CDR3 is TGTGCCAGCAGTGAAAATGTACTGACGGCTAGCGGGGAAAATGAGCAGTTCTTC.

This rearrangement joins TRBV30 to TRBJ1-2; 11 bases map to TRBD1. Germline lookup yields CDR1 GTSNPN and CDR2 SVGIG (reference sequence). V shed 5 bases and J 6 bases; nucleotides not matched to a gene: 5. This CDR3 contains 13 residues. This CDR3 reads CAWYRDRGDGYTF. CDR3 in DNA: TGTGCCTGGTACCGGGACAGGGGGGATGGCTACACCTTC.

V usage is TRBV3-1 (or the pseudogene TRBV3-2) and J usage is TRBJ1-1, with D tentatively TRBD1 (6 bases). The CDR3 loop spans 14 amino acids. V dropped 4 bases and J dropped 4 bases, with 13 bases sitting between them. Per germline, CDR1 LGHDT and CDR2 YNNKEL (reference sequence). This chain's CDR3 is CASSPLFRGTEAFF. Here the CDR3 DNA reads TGTGCCAGCAGCCCCCTTTTCAGGGGCACTGAAGCTTTCTTT.

CDR3 amino acids: CASSQVSSAGASGYTF. CDR3 coding DNA: TGCGCCAGCAGCCAAGTTTCGAGCGCAGGGGCGTCTGGCTACACCTTC. The chain couples TRBV4-1 to TRBJ1-2, with a tentative D call TRBD1 (6 bases). Germline V CDR1 and CDR2: MGHRA, YSYEKL. V gave up 1 base and J gave up 7 bases, with 19 bases separating them. The CDR3 totals 16 residues.

This chain connects TRBV6-4 to TRBJ2-3, with a possible D match to TRBD2 (5 bases). There are 12 residues in the CDR3. The germline V gene encodes CDR1 MRHNA and CDR2 SNTAGT. The V gene lost 0 bases and the J gene lost 9 bases, with 7 bases spanning the gap. This CDR3 reads CASSDSGETQYF. Written as DNA, the CDR3 is TGTGCCAGCAGTGACTCCGGGGAAACGCAGTATTTT.

CDR3 DNA sequence: TGTGCCAGCAGCTTAGTAGTCCAAGAGACCCAGTACTTC. Its translation is CASSLVVQETQYF. The chain employs TRBV7-2 and TRBJ2-5, with D unresolved. Germline-derived CDR1 and CDR2 are SGHTA and FQGNSA. The germline V and J ends were trimmed by 1 base and 1 base, with 4 bases remaining between them. CDR3 length equals 13 residues.

The V and J genes are TRBV15 and TRBJ1-4; D call uncertain. V lost 0 bases to trimming and J lost 5 bases, with 13 bases between them. Germline V gene data show CDR1 as LNHNV and CDR2 as YYDKDF (reference sequence). The CDR3 has 16 amino acids. This CDR3 reads CATSRDVATENEKLFF. The DNA for the CDR3 is TGTGCCACCAGCAGAGATGTAGCGACGGAAAATGAAAAACTGTTTTTT.

The count of this clone is one. The gene calls are TRBV7-3 and TRBJ2-6, with a weak D call TRBD1 (5 bases). V lost 5 bases, J lost 0 bases, and 11 bases lay in between. The CDR3 loop spans 16 amino acids. The V gene's germline CDR1 is SGHTA and CDR2 FQGTGA. The CDR3 sequence: CASSPQGISGANVLTF. CDR3 nucleotide sequence: TGTGCCAGCAGCCCCCAGGGTATCTCTGGGGCCAACGTCCTGACTTTC.

The chain joins TRBV7-9 to TRBJ2-2, with 14 bases fitting TRBD2. Losses at the gene ends were 5 bases for V and 2 bases for J; bases not matched to a gene: 19. The CDR3 length is 22 residues. CDR1 and CDR2 from the germline V gene are SEHNR and FQNEAQ (reference sequence). CDR3 sequence: CASSTKSGLAGGHALNTGELFF. In DNA, the CDR3 is TGTGCCAGCAGCACCAAATCCGGACTAGCGGGGGGTCACGCTCTCAACACCGGGGAGCTGTTTTTT.

CDR3 DNA: TGTGCCAGCAGTTACTCGACAGCGTCACCCCTCCACTTT. This encodes CASSYSTASPLHF. This chain links TRBV6-5 with TRBJ1-6, with D perhaps TRBD1 (5 bases). Germline V CDR1 and CDR2: MNHEY, SVGAGI. Trimming took 0 bases from V and 10 from J, leaving 7 bases between them. The CDR3 extends over 13 amino acids.

The chain employs TRBV28 and TRBJ1-3, with TRBD1 matching 9 bases. Germline values: CDR1 MDHEN, CDR2 SYDVKM. CDR3 length: 15 amino acids. V was clipped by 6 bases and J by 2 bases; unmatched bases: 5. CDR3 in amino acids: CASSLTGGPGNTIYF. CDR3 nucleotide sequence: TGTGCCAGCAGCCTTACAGGGGGCCCTGGAAACACCATATATTTT.

The gene calls are TRBV11-3 and TRBJ2-5; 7 bases are shared with TRBD1. The CDR3 runs to 16 residues. CDR1 and CDR2 from the germline V gene are SGHNT and YENEEA. V lost 0 bases and J lost 4; bases outside the gene matches: 8. The CDR3 is CASSLDHRGSVETQYF. In nucleotides, the CDR3 is TGTGCCAGCAGCTTAGACCACAGGGGATCTGTAGAGACCCAGTACTTC. Based on the CDR3 plus reference TRBV11-3 and TRBJ2-5, the full variable domain is EAGVVQSPRYKIIEKKQPVAFWCNPISGHNTLYWYLQNLGQGPELLIRYENEEAVDDSQLPKDRFSAERLKGVDSTLKIQPAELGDSAVYLCASSLDHRGSVETQYFGPGTRLLVL.

V and J are TRBV24-1 and TRBJ2-2; D is unclear. V was cut by 5 bases and J by 4 bases, with 10 bases left in between. This CDR3 has 14 amino acids. The germline V gene has CDR1 KGHDR and CDR2 SFDVKD. The CDR3 loop is CATSASAATGELFF. CDR3 bases: TGTGCCACCAGTGCCTCTGCGGCCACCGGGGAGCTGTTTTTT.

This chain joins TRBV29-1 and TRBJ2-5; possible D gene TRBD2, 5 bases. CDR1 and CDR2 (germline): SQVTM, ANQGSEA. The CDR3 covers 15 residues. The V gene lost 7 bases and the J gene lost 9 bases, with 27 bases spanning the gap. CDR3 protein: CSAIPREGVHGAQYF. The DNA for the CDR3 is TGCAGCGCCATCCCCCGTGAGGGCGTCCATGGGGCCCAGTACTTC.

The rearrangement uses TRBV2 and TRBJ1-5, with a tentative D call TRBD1 (5 bases). Germline V CDR1 and CDR2: SNHLY, FYNNEI. This CDR3 is 13 amino acids long. V was clipped by 4 bases and J by 4 bases, with 8 bases between them. CDR3: CASSAEGNQPQHF. CDR3 nucleotide sequence: TGTGCCAGCAGTGCGGAGGGGAATCAGCCCCAGCATTTT.

The chain carries TRBV4-1 and TRBJ1-1; 7 bases fit TRBD1. Trimming cost V 6 bases and J 8 bases; bases outside gene matches: 6. Germline V gene lookup returns CDR1 MGHRA and CDR2 YSYEKL. This CDR3 is built from 12 residues. The CDR3 sequence is CASSLRDSEAFF. CDR3 in DNA: TGCGCCAGCAGTCTCCGGGACAGCGAAGCTTTCTTT.

The rearrangement links TRBV19 to TRBJ1-2; perhaps TRBD1 as D (6 bases). The length of the CDR3 is 14 residues. The germline V gene has CDR1 LNHDA and CDR2 SQIVND (reference sequence). V lost 6 bases to trimming and J lost 3 bases, with 14 bases between them. Here the CDR3 DNA reads TGTGCCAGTAGGGTGAAACAGGGAGACTATGGCTACACCTTC. Protein: CASRVKQGDYGYTF. Full variable domain (rest looked up from reference TRBV19 and TRBJ1-2): DGGITQSPKYLFRKEGQNVTLSCEQNLNHDAMYWYRQDPGQGLRLIYYSQIVNDFQKGDIAEGYSVSREKKESFPLTVTSAQKNPTAFYLCASRVKQGDYGYTFGSGTRLTVV.